Below, one T cell receptor beta chain is given with its context. Per the study methods: How many nucleated cells were present was estimated from reference gene primer amplification. This table comes from immunoSEQ multiplex PCR, and its TCRdb copy is limited to in-frame clones, with some not included. V and J calls and clone size are as listed in that table; D and trimming were resolved from the DNA. This sample has 200,000 to 300,000 clones, with around 84% found just once. This record belongs to a study of blood T cell repertoires in COVID-19. On the study more broadly: The origin of the acute and convalescent COVID-19 samples was the United States, Italy and Spain.

Germline loops: CDR1 LGHNA, CDR2 YSLEER. V was shortened by 1 base and J by 8 bases, with 11 bases between the two germline ends. This CDR3 region has 13 residues. The Seattle site enrolled patients during active infection and followed them longitudinally. The clonotype comes from a woman aged 60-75 years with COVID-19, enrolled during active disease. The sequencing input was peripheral blood. V and J are TRBV4-3 and TRBJ1-2; no firm D call. This CDR3 is CASSQGERGGYTF. DNA for the CDR3: TGCGCCAGCAGCCAAGGAGAGCGAGGGGGCTACACCTTC.